This passage covers 3 T cell receptor beta chains from one sample sequenced in a study of monozygotic twins with inflammatory bowel disease. TCRdb reanalyzed the 5' RACE reads and collapses them to one entry per CDR3 protein, without DNA. Reported are around 450,000 distinct CDR3 sequences; the ten largest clones contain roughly 2.3%. The sample comprised blood. Receptor source: a human donor with ulcerative colitis or Crohn's disease, or a healthy co-twin of an affected twin (not recorded which).

The chain carries TRBV5-5 and TRBJ1-1; TCRdb indicates TRBD1, and absent DNA this call remains unverified. The V gene's germline CDR1 is SGHKS and CDR2 YYEKEE (reference sequence). The CDR3 consists of 15 residues. The CDR3 loop is CASSPRRDRYTEAFF.

CDR3 sequence: CASSWGRGLGTGELFF. The genes are TRBV5-4 and TRBJ2-2; TCRdb selects TRBD1, and the lack of DNA leaves this call unchecked. The CDR3 is made up of 16 amino acids. CDR1 and CDR2 (germline): SGHNT, YYREEE (reference sequence).

This chain connects TRBV3-1 to TRBJ1-2; absent DNA, TCRdb's TRBD1 call cannot be checked. The CDR3 runs to 16 residues. Germline CDR1 reads LGHDT; CDR2 reads YNNKEL (reference sequence). CDR3 sequence reads: CASSQDDRQGARGYTF.